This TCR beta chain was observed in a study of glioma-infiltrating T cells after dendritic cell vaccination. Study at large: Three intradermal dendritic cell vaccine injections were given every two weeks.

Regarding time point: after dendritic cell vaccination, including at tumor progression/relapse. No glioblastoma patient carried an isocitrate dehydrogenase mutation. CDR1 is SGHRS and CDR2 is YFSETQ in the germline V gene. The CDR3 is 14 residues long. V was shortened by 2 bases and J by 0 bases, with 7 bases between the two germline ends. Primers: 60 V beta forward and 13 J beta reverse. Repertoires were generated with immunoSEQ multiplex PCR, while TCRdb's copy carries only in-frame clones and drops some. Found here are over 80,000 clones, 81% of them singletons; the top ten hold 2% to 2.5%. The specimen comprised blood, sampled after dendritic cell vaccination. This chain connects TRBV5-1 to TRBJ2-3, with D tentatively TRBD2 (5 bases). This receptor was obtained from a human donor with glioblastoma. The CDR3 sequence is CASSFWTSTDTQYF. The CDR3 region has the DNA TGCGCCAGCAGCTTCTGGACTAGCACAGATACGCAGTATTTT.